A selection of T cell receptor beta chains follows, all from one sample in a study of blood T cell repertoires in COVID-19. Clones were read by immunoSEQ multiplex PCR, and TCRdb kept only the in-frame ones, dropping some. Among some 76,000 clones listed, 82% were seen once. The sample taken for sequencing was peripheral blood. The receptors come from a man aged 50 or older with acute or convalescent COVID-19. CDR3s include the opening cysteine and the closing phenylalanine or tryptophan. Each record gives: D gene, V gene, J gene, clone size, CDR3 protein, CDR3 DNA. A D gene is named only where the DNA matches it firmly. Clone size is given for some rows only: seen once, a few or many times, or a class if the clone is expanded.

.,TRBV12-3/TRBV12-4,TRBJ1-2,.,CASSFSGVGYTF,TGTGCCAGCAGTTTTTCAGGGGTTGGCTACACCTTC
TRBD2,TRBV27,TRBJ2-1,.,CASSFEGGSDYNEQFF,TGTGCCAGCAGTTTTGAGGGCGGGAGTGACTACAATGAGCAGTTCTTC
.,TRBV30,TRBJ1-6,.,CALVTRVYNSPLHF,TGTGCCCTGGTGACGAGGGTATATAATTCACCCCTCCACTTT
.,TRBV29-1,TRBJ1-2,.,CSVDGESYGYTF,TGCAGCGTTGATGGGGAGAGCTATGGCTACACCTTC
TRBD2,TRBV28,TRBJ2-7,.,CASSVSGRAYEQYF,TGTGCCAGCAGTGTTAGCGGGAGGGCCTACGAGCAGTACTTC
TRBD2,TRBV18,TRBJ2-5,once,CASSSGLAGGETQYF,TGTGCCAGCTCATCGGGACTAGCGGGGGGAGAGACCCAGTACTTC
TRBD2,TRBV5-6,TRBJ2-7,.,CASSSGLAGGREQYF,TGTGCCAGCAGCTCGGGACTGGCGGGGGGCCGCGAGCAGTACTTC
.,TRBV11-2,TRBJ2-5,.,CASSLTGTGETQYF,TGTGCCAGCAGCTTAACAGGGACCGGGGAGACCCAGTACTTC
TRBD2,TRBV5-8,TRBJ2-1,.,CASSRLLAASYNEQFF,TGTGCCAGCAGCCGCCTACTAGCGGCTTCCTACAATGAGCAGTTCTTC
TRBD1,TRBV4-1,TRBJ1-3,few,CASSQDVGTGGNTIYF,TGCGCCAGCAGCCAAGACGTGGGGACAGGGGGAAACACCATATATTTT
TRBD1,TRBV7-2,TRBJ2-1,.,CASSLGPDRVEQFF,TGTGCCAGCAGCTTAGGCCCCGACAGGGTTGAGCAGTTCTTC
.,TRBV5-6,TRBJ1-6,few,CASSLLSGELHSPLHF,TGTGCCAGCAGCTTGCTCTCAGGGGAATTGCATTCACCCCTCCACTTT
TRBD1,TRBV29-1,TRBJ1-2,.,CSVLGGVERNGYTF,TGCAGCGTCCTAGGGGGCGTAGAACGAAATGGCTACACCTTC
.,TRBV6-2/TRBV6-3,TRBJ2-1,once,CASSYSFRDNSYNEQFF,TGTGCCAGCAGTTACTCTTTCCGGGACAACAGTTACAATGAGCAGTTCTTC
.,TRBV6-5,TRBJ1-1,.,CASSTTERVTFF,TGTGCCAGCAGTACGACGGAACGGGTAACTTTCTTT
.,TRBV9,TRBJ2-5,.,CASSIHGAQETQYF,TGTGCCAGCAGCATTCATGGGGCCCAAGAGACCCAGTACTTC
TRBD1,TRBV28,TRBJ1-3,.,CASSLLPTGVENTIYF,TGTGCCAGCAGTTTATTACCGACAGGGGTTGAAAACACCATATATTTT
TRBD1,TRBV30,TRBJ2-3,.,CAWQTGGADTQYF,TGTGCCTGGCAGACAGGGGGGGCAGATACGCAGTATTTT
TRBD1,TRBV7-6,TRBJ2-5,.,CASSLTASTGTGAETQYF,TGTGCCAGCAGCTTAACCGCTAGTACCGGGACAGGGGCCGAGACCCAGTACTTC
TRBD1,TRBV11-2,TRBJ1-1,.,CASSTPGTGHSEAFF,TGTGCCAGCAGCACCCCCGGGACAGGACACTCTGAAGCTTTCTTT
.,TRBV28,TRBJ2-7,few,CASSLHWRKAYEQYF,TGTGCCAGCAGTTTACACTGGCGGAAGGCCTACGAGCAGTACTTC
TRBD1,TRBV11-2,TRBJ1-2,.,CASTTYARQGSYGYTF,TGTGCCAGCACCACTTACGCCCGACAGGGGTCGTATGGCTACACCTTC
.,TRBV7-2,TRBJ1-5,few,CASSSPGQPQHF,TGTGCCAGCAGCTCGCCGGGACAGCCCCAGCATTTT
.,TRBV5-1,TRBJ2-7,few,CASSLTGVTDYEQYF,TGCGCCAGCAGCCTGACCGGGGTCACTGACTACGAGCAGTACTTC
TRBD1,TRBV3-1/TRBV3-2,TRBJ1-5,.,CASSQGDREGQPQHF,TGTGCCAGCAGCCAGGGGGACAGGGAGGGACAGCCCCAGCATTTT
.,TRBV7-9,TRBJ2-3,.,CASSLDVGGSTDTQYF,TGTGCCAGCAGCTTAGATGTCGGCGGAAGCACAGATACGCAGTATTTT
TRBD2,TRBV6-5,TRBJ2-7,.,CASSYSMTSGSYEQYF,TGTGCCAGCAGTTACTCGATGACTAGCGGGAGTTACGAGCAGTACTTC
.,TRBV19,TRBJ2-2,.,CASSPLVPYETGELFF,TGTGCCAGTTCTCCCCTGGTCCCATACGAGACCGGGGAGCTGTTTTTT
.,TRBV29-1,TRBJ2-5,.,CSVEGGGSETQYF,TGCAGCGTTGAGGGAGGCGGGTCAGAGACCCAGTACTTC
TRBD1,TRBV30,TRBJ1-3,.,CAWSVRGTGGNTIYF,TGTGCCTGGAGTGTGAGAGGGACAGGGGGAAACACCATATATTTT
.,TRBV3-1/TRBV3-2,TRBJ1-6,.,CASSSASSPLHF,TGTGCCAGCAGCTCAGCGTCCTCACCCCTCCACTTT
TRBD1,TRBV19,TRBJ2-7,.,CASSRDRSSYEQYF,TGTGCCAGTAGCCGGGACAGGAGCTCCTACGAGCAGTACTTC
.,TRBV18,TRBJ1-1,.,CASSPQGQSTEAFF,TGTGCCAGCTCACCCCAGGGTCAGAGCACTGAAGCTTTCTTT
TRBD1,TRBV6-1,TRBJ1-5,few,CASSEKVTGVGQPQHF,TGTGCCAGCAGTGAAAAGGTCACAGGGGTAGGCCAGCCCCAGCATTTT
TRBD2,TRBV9,TRBJ2-7,.,CASSPSRGTSGVGYEQYF,TGTGCCAGCAGCCCCTCCCGAGGGACTAGCGGGGTCGGCTACGAGCAGTACTTC
.,TRBV6-4,TRBJ1-1,.,CASSDSAEGSTEAFF,TGTGCCAGCAGTGACTCGGCAGAGGGATCGACTGAAGCTTTCTTT
TRBD2,TRBV12-3/TRBV12-4,TRBJ2-7,.,CASGLAGGYEQYF,TGTGCCAGCGGACTAGCGGGAGGCTACGAGCAGTACTTC
.,TRBV6-5,TRBJ1-5,.,CASSYSDRYSNQPQHF,TGTGCCAGCAGTTACTCCGACAGGTATAGCAATCAGCCCCAGCATTTT
.,TRBV7-3,TRBJ1-2,.,CASSLTPRMGQDGYTF,TGTGCCAGCAGCTTAACCCCCCGCATGGGGCAGGATGGCTACACCTTC
.,TRBV29-1,TRBJ2-7,.,CSNTGSYEQYF,TGCAGCAATACAGGCTCCTACGAGCAGTACTTC
.,TRBV14,TRBJ1-1,.,CASSQDIGGLDDEAFF,TGTGCCAGCAGCCAAGACATAGGAGGGTTAGACGATGAAGCTTTCTTT
TRBD1,TRBV18,TRBJ1-1,.,CASSPNQGGGTEAFF,TGTGCCAGCTCACCCAACCAGGGGGGAGGCACTGAAGCTTTCTTT
TRBD2,TRBV6-5,TRBJ2-5,.,CASSYTGTSGGETQYF,TGTGCCAGCAGTTACACCGGGACTAGCGGGGGAGAGACCCAGTACTTC
TRBD1,TRBV10-3,TRBJ1-3,once,CAISGQGVGNTIYF,TGTGCCATCAGTGGACAGGGGGTTGGAAACACCATATATTTT
TRBD1,TRBV14,TRBJ2-1,.,CASSLLGTGAYNEQFF,TGTGCCAGCAGTTTGCTCGGGACAGGGGCCTACAATGAGCAGTTCTTC
.,TRBV11-2,TRBJ1-6,.,CASSLDPGYSPLHF,TGTGCCAGCAGCTTAGATCCGGGATATTCACCCCTCCACTTT
.,TRBV9,TRBJ2-1,.,CASSRDSRNEQFF,TGTGCCAGCAGCCGGGACTCGAGGAATGAGCAGTTCTTC
.,TRBV7-9,TRBJ1-5,.,CASSLEQGWQPQHF,TGTGCCAGCAGCTTAGAACAGGGTTGGCAGCCCCAGCATTTT
TRBD1,TRBV30,TRBJ2-1,.,CAWSEGQTYNEQFF,TGTGCCTGGAGTGAGGGACAGACTTACAATGAGCAGTTCTTC
.,TRBV12-3/TRBV12-4,TRBJ2-7,.,CASSTVPYEQYF,TGTGCCAGCAGTACGGTCCCATACGAGCAGTACTTC
.,TRBV2,TRBJ1-5,once,CASSEPGPGGNQPQHF,TGTGCCAGCAGTGAACCGGGACCGGGGGGAAATCAGCCCCAGCATTTT
TRBD1,TRBV10-3,TRBJ2-3,.,CAISDPGQGTDTQYF,TGTGCCATCAGTGATCCTGGACAGGGAACAGATACGCAGTATTTT
TRBD1,TRBV3-1/TRBV3-2,TRBJ1-2,few,CASSRKPGQTFNYGYTF,TGTGCCAGCAGTCGAAAACCGGGACAGACATTTAACTATGGCTACACCTTC
.,TRBV4-3,TRBJ1-5,.,CASSQDVSENQPQHF,TGCGCCAGCAGCCAAGATGTGTCAGAAAATCAGCCCCAGCATTTT
.,TRBV5-5,TRBJ2-7,.,CASSPRDFSVTSYEQYF,TGTGCCAGCTCACCACGGGACTTTTCCGTTACTTCCTACGAGCAGTACTTC
.,TRBV18,TRBJ1-5,few,CASSRSVLDNQPQHF,TGTGCCAGCTCACGGTCGGTCTTAGACAATCAGCCCCAGCATTTT
.,TRBV2,TRBJ1-5,.,CASKAGAHDNQPQHF,TGTGCCAGCAAGGCGGGGGCGCATGACAATCAGCCCCAGCATTTT
.,TRBV18,TRBJ1-1,.,CASSPAGVGEAFF,TGTGCCAGCTCACCGGCAGGGGTCGGTGAAGCTTTCTTT
.,TRBV6-5,TRBJ1-5,.,CASSYGGNQPQHF,TGTGCCAGCAGTTATGGGGGGAATCAGCCCCAGCATTTT
TRBD1,TRBV4-3,TRBJ1-2,.,CASSQQTGSHYGYTF,TGCGCCAGCAGCCAACAGACAGGGTCTCACTATGGCTACACCTTC